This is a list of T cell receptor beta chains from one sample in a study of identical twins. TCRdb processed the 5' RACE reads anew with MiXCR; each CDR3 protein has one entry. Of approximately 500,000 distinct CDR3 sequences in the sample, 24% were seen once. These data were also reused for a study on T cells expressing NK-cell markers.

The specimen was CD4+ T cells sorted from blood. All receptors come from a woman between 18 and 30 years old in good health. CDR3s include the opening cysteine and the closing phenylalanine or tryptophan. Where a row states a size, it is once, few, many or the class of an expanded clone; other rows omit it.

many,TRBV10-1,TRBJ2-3,CASSSGTPTGTQYF
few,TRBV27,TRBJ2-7,CASSLWRDSYEQYF
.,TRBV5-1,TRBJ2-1,CASSAGLAGATEQFF
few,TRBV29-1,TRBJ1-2,CSVEDRRRGRYGYTF
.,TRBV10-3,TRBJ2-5,CAISPGTTQETQYF
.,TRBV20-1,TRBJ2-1,CSAEPSGGGNEQFF
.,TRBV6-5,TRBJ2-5,CARSRDQETQYF
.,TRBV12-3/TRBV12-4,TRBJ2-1,CASSSIAGGRNEQFF
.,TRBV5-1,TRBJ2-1,CASSLESSVPFF
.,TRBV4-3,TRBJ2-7,CASSQDWQGAKEQYF
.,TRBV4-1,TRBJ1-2,CASRSQGRGDIGYTF
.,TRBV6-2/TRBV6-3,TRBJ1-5,CASSFNSRNQPQHF
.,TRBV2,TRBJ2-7,CASSEGTGEQYF
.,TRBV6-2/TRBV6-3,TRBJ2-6,CASSYAGPNSGANVLTF
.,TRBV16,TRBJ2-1,CASSRNGVYNEQFF
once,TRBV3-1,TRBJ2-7,CASSLQGIVHEQYF
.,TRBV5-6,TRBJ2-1,CASSSIGLGKGNEQFF
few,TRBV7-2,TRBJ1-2,CASSKGRDYGYTF
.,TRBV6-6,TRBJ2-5,CATRGVGQETQYF
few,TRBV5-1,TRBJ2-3,CASSRQRTGDSDTQYF
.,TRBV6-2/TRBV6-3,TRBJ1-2,CASSYYRGDGYTF
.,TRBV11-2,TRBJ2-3,CASSMRQGTSTDTQYF
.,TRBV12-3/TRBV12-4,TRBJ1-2,CASSLYGNYGYTF
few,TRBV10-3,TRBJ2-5,CAISEGTAKETQYF
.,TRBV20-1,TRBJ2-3,CSALTPRAGDSDTQYF
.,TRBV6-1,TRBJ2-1,CASRESGANERFF
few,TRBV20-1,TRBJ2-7,CSAVPGTSGRRYEQYF
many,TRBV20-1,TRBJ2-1,CSATGGINEQFF
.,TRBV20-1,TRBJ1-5,CSARDWVSRGRSSQPQHF
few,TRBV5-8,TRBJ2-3,CASSHRGQADTQYF
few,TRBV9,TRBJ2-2,CASSNGGLAGELFF
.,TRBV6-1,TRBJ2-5,CASSEWGTPKETQYF
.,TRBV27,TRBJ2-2,CASSSPPGIGTGELFF
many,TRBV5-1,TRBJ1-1,CASSLAQLNTEAFF
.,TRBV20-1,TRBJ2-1,CSARDQREGSYNEQFF
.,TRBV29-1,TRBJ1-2,CSVLDYGTEGGYTF
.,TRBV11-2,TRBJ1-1,CASRGAANTEAFF
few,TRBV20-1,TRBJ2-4,CSAGRQGISQNIQYF
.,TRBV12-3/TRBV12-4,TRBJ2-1,CASSLMGLGYNEQFF
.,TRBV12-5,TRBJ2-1,CASARTSGSYNEQFF
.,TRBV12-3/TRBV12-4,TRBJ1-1,CASRRSNTEAFF
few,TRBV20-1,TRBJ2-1,CSARGGDYSNEQFF
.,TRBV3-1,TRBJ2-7,CASSRRYYEQYF
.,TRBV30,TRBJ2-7,CACGGRGSFNAYEQYF
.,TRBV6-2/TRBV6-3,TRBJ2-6,CASSVHSGANVLTF
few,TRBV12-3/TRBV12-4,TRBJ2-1,CASSLGTGESEQFF
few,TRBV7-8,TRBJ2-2,CASSAGQGAFAGELFF
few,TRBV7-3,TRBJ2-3,CASSLSQGISTDTQYF
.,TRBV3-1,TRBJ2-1,CASSRALTSGSNNEQFF
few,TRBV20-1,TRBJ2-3,CSARPAGGPDTQYF
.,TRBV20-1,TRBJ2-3,CSGWVADTQYF
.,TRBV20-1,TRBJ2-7,CSARVGDATYEQYF
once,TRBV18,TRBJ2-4,CASSLTGTGVNIQYF
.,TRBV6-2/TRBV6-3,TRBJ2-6,CASRVSDRSGANVLTF
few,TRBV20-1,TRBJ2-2,CSARGRGLPRGELFF